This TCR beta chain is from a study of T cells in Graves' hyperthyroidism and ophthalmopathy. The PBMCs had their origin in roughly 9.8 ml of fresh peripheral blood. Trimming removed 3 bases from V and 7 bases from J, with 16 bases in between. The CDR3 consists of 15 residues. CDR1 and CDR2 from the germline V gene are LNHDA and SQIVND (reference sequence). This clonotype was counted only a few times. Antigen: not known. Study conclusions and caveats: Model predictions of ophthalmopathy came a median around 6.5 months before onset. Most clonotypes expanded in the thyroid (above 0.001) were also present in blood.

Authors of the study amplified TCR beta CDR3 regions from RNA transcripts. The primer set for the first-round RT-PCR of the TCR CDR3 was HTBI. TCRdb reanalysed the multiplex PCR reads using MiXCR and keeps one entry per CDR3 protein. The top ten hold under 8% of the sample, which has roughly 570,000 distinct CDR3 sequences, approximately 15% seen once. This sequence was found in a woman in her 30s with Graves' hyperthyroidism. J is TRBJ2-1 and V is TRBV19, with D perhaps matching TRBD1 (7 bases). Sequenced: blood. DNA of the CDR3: TGTGCCAGTAGTATGAGGAGGGGGCATGTTAATGAGCAGTTCTTC. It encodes CASSMRRGHVNEQFF.